This T cell receptor beta chain is from a study of cytotoxic CD8 clonotypes in ibrutinib-treated CLL (dated by TCRdb to the early 2020s). Regarding the complete study: The cohort had 11 relapsed/refractory and 15 treatment-naive patients; under 18 were IGHV unmutated. Longitudinal samples were obtainable from about 30% of the roughly 90 participants in the trial. Every remission and progressive disease sample was obtained while ibrutinib was still being received by the patients. Cryopreserved peripheral blood mononuclear cells were obtained prior to treatment, at the time of response, and at either disease progression or sustained remission. Responses were partial in roughly 24 patients and complete in 2; after median around 65 months follow-up, about 14 stayed in remission and roughly twelve progressed. An average of about 250,000 productive templates and 94,082 productive rearrangements was obtained per sample. The response samples were drawn at a median of 12 months into treatment, with a range of roughly 6 to 40 months. Study-wide conclusions, independent of this receptor: Sustained-remission and progressing patients did not have matched sampling times, and lymph node repertoires were not examined. At ibrutinib response clonality went up, during sustained remission it held steady, and at progression it dropped back toward baseline. Baseline clonality was found to be higher than that of age-matched healthy donors and was strongly correlated with circulating CD8+ T-cell counts. Public clonotypes were rare and either shrank or stayed stable during treatment, and the rise in clonality at ibrutinib response reflected expansion of private clonotypes.

The cysteine opens and the phenylalanine closes a CDR3 of 17 amino acids. Left in the record is the CDR3 DNA by itself, 51 bases read in frame from the first base. CDR1 and CDR2, looked up from the germline V gene, are SGHRS and YFSETQ. The junction carries 23 bases between V and J, which are trimmed by 0 bases and 8 bases respectively. This clone was recorded once. The antigen this receptor binds is unknown. No much larger clonotype is one base removed from it; base qualities were not supplied. On a MiSeq, deep resolution sequencing aimed for a depth between 1 in 1 million and 1 in 200,000 T cells, with each clonotype covered around 10x on average. TCR beta libraries were generated with the immunoSEQ hsTCRB Kit. Concerning the study's data processing: Data were analyzed with ImmunoSEQ Data Assistant and ImmunoSEQ Analyzer, with V, D and J genes assigned per IMGT definitions. Clonality, which ranges from 0 to 1, was calculated as one minus the normalized Shannon entropy of productive rearrangement frequencies. Public clonotype analysis was restricted to overrepresented clonotypes comprising at least 0.05% of each patient's repertoire. Repertoires from thirteen age-matched healthy donors in immuneACCESS were used as clonality controls. TCRdb limited this immuneACCESS table to in-frame rearrangements with V and J called. A share of clones is missing; checked studies link under half to unresolved V genes, and the rest is unexplained. That table is the source of V, J and clone size, and D and trimming were worked out from the DNA. In all, the sample holds about 39,000 clones, and roughly 65% of those were seen once. The ten largest account for 7% of the sample.

Explained via the paper, the time point label denotes: progressive disease on ibrutinib. About 2 micrograms of genomic DNA were extracted from cryopreserved PBMCs for TCR beta library preparation. Longitudinal blood samples from CLL patients on ibrutinib monotherapy were analyzed using high-throughput TCR beta sequencing. The patients took part in an open-label, single-center phase 2 trial of ibrutinib monotherapy. This receptor was obtained from a human donor with chronic lymphocytic leukemia. The source material was PBMCs, sampled at disease progression, from a patient treated with ibrutinib. Recombination connected TRBV5-1 to TRBJ1-1, with the D gene uncertain. The base sequence is TGCGCCAGCAGCTTGGGTTTAGGGCGTGGGCTCGAACTGGAAGCTTTCTTT. This translates into CASSLGLGRGLELEAFF.